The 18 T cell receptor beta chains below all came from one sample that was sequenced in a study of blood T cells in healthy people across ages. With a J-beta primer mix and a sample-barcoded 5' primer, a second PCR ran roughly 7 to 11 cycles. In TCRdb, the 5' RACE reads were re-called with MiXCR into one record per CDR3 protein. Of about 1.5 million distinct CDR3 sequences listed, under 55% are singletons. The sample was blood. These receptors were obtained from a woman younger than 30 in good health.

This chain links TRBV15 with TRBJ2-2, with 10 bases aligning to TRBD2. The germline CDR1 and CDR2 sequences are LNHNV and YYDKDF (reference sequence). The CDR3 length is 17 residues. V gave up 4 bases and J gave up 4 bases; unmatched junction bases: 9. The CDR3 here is CATSNPGTSDGTGELFF. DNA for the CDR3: TGTGCCACCAGCAACCCGGGGACTAGCGACGGCACCGGGGAGCTGTTTTTT.

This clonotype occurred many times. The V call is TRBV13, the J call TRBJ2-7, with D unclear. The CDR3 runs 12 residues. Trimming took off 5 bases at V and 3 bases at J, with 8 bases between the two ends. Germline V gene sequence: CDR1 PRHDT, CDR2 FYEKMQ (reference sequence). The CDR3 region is CASSTDHYEQYF. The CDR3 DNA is TGTGCCAGCAGCACAGATCACTACGAGCAGTACTTC.

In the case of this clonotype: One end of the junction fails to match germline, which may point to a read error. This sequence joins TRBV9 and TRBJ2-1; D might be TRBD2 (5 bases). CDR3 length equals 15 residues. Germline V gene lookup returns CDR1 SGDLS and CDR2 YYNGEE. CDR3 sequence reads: CVSSEGSVIYNEQFF. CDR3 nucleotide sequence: TGTGTCAGCAGCGAGGGTAGCGTCATCTACAATGAGCAGTTCTTC.

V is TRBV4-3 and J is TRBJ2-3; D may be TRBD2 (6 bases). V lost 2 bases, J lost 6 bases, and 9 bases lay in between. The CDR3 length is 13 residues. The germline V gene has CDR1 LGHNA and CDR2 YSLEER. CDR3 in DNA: TGCGCCAGCAGCCAACGCAGCGGGGATACGCAGTATTTT. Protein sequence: CASSQRSGDTQYF.

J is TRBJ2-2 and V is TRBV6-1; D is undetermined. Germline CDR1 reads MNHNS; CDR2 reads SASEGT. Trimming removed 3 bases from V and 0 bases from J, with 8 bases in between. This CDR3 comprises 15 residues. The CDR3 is CASSEGIANTGELFF. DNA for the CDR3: TGTGCCAGCAGTGAGGGTATAGCGAACACCGGGGAGCTGTTTTTT.

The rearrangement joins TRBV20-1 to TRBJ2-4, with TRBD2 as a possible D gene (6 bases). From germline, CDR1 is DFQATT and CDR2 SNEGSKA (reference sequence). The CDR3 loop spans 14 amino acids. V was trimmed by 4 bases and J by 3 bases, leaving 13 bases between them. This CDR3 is CSAKRGLDKNIQYF. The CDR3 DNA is TGCAGTGCTAAGAGGGGACTGGACAAAAACATTCAGTACTTC.

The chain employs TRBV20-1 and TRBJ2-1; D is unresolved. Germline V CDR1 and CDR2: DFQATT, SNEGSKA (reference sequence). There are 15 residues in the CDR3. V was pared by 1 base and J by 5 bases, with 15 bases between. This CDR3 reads CSARALGRNDNEQFF. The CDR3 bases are TGCAGTGCTAGAGCCCTGGGTAGGAACGACAATGAGCAGTTCTTC.

CDR3 sequence reads: CASSQDLSGDRGHRSQYF. In DNA, the CDR3 is TGTGCCAGCAGCCAAGACTTGTCAGGAGACAGGGGGCATCGTAGTCAGTACTTC. The chain couples TRBV4-2 to TRBJ2-4, with 10 positions matching TRBD1. V was pared by 0 bases and J by 12 bases, with 17 bases of the junction left unmatched. Germline CDR1 reads LGHNA; CDR2 reads YNFKEQ. This CDR3 spans 18 amino acids.

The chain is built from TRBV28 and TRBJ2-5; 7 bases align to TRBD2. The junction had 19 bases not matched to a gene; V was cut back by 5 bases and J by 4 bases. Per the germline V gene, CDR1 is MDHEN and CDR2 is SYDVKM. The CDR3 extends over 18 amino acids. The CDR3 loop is CASSALAYMRGSSETQYF. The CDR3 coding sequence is TGTGCCAGCAGTGCACTCGCCTATATGCGCGGGAGTTCAGAGACCCAGTACTTC. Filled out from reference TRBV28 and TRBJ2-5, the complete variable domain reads DVKVTQSSRYLVKRTGEKVFLECVQDMDHENMFWYRQDPGLGLRLIYFSYDVKMKEKGDIPEGYSVSREKKERFSLILESASTNQTSMYLCASSALAYMRGSSETQYFGPGTRLLVL.

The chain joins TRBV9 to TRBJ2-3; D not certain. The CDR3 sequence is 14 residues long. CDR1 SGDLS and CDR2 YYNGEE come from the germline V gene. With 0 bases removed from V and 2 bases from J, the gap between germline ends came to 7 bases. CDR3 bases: TGTGCCAGCAGCGTAGGGGTCCTCACAGATACGCAGTATTTT. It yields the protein CASSVGVLTDTQYF.

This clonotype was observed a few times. The DNA for the CDR3 is TGTGCCACCAGATCCCAGGGACTCGAGCAGTACTTC. It specifies CATRSQGLEQYF. The chain employs TRBV15 and TRBJ2-7, with a possible D match to TRBD2 (6 bases). V dropped 6 bases and J dropped 6 bases, with 12 bases sitting between them. The germline gives CDR1 LNHNV, CDR2 YYDKDF (reference sequence). The CDR3 consists of 12 residues. The full variable domain, its missing parts supplied by reference TRBV15 and TRBJ2-7, is DAMVIQNPRYQVTQFGKPVTLSCSQTLNHNVMYWYQQKSSQAPKLLFHYYDKDFNNEADTPDNFQSRRPNTSFCFLDIRSPGLGDTAMYLCATRSQGLEQYFGPGTRLTVT.

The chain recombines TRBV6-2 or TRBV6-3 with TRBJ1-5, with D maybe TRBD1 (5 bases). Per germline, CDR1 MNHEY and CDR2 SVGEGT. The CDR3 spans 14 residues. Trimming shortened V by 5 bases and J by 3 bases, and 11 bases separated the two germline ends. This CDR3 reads CASSPRDPNQPQHF. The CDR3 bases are TGTGCCAGCAGTCCCCGGGACCCCAATCAGCCCCAGCATTTT.

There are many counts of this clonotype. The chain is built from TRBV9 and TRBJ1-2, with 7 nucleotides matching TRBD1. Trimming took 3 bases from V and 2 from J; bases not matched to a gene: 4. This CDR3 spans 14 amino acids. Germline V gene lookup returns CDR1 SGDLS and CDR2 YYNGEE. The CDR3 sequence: CASSAAGQNYGYTF. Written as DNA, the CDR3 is TGTGCCAGCAGCGCTGCGGGACAGAACTATGGCTACACCTTC.

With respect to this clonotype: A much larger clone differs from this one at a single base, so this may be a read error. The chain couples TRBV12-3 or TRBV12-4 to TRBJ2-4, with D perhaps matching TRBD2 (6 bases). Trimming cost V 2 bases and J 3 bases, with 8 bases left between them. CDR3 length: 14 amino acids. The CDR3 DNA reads TGTGCCAGCAGTTTAAGGGGAGGCAAAAACATTCAGTACTTC. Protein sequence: CASSLRGGKNIQYF.

This CDR3 reads CASTSSGGITDTQYF. The CDR3 DNA follows: TGCGCCAGCACCTCTAGCGGGGGGATCACAGATACGCAGTATTTT. The genes are TRBV5-1 and TRBJ2-3; 11 bases map to TRBD2. The CDR3 loop spans 15 amino acids. V lost 6 bases to trimming and J lost 2 bases; unmatched junction nucleotides: 5. Germline-derived CDR1 and CDR2 are SGHRS and YFSETQ.

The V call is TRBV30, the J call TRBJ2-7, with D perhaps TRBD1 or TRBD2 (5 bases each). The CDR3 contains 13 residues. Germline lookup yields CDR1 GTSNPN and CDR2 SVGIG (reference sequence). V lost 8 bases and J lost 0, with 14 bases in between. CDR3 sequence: CAGRDPSSYEQYF. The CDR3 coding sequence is TGTGCCGGCCGGGACCCTAGCTCCTACGAGCAGTACTTC.

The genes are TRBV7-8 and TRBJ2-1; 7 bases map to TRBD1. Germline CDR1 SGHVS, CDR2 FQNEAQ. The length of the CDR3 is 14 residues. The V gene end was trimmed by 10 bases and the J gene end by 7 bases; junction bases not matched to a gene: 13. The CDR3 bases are TGTGCCAACCCCCCAGAGACAGGGTTGAATGAGCAGTTCTTC. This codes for CANPPETGLNEQFF. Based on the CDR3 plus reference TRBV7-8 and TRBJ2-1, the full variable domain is GAGVSQSPRYKVAKRGQDVALRCDPISGHVSLFWYQQALGQGPEFLTYFQNEAQLDKSGLPSDRFFAERPEGSVSTLKIQRTQQEDSAVYLCANPPETGLNEQFFGPGTRLTVL.

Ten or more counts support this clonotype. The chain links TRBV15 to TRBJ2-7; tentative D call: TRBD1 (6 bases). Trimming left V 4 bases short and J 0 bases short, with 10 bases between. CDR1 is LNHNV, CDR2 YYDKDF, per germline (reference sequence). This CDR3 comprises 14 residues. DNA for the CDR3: TGTGCCACCAGCACAGGGGAGAGCTCCTACGAGCAGTACTTC. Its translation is CATSTGESSYEQYF.